In its sample, the clone carrying this T cell receptor (beta chain) was seen once. Two negative PCRs, clearance, or symptom resolution had been documented for recovered Cohort 3 donors. The sample originates from a study of blood T cell repertoires in COVID-19. The overall study: The analysed material was cDNA or gDNA that came from T cells, B-cell-depleted T cells, or PBMCs.

The protocol was immunoSEQ multiplex PCR, while the TCRdb copy is restricted to in-frame clones and leaves out a portion. This sample has around 120,000 clones, with less than 90% found just once. Trimming shortened V by 7 bases and J by 1 base, and 12 bases separated the two germline ends. Looked up from germline, CDR1 is SQVTM and CDR2 is ANQGSEA. There are 13 residues in the CDR3. The receptor was derived from a woman aged 50 to 60 who had recovered from COVID-19. The V call is TRBV29-1, the J call TRBJ2-3; D possibly corresponds to TRBD2 (7 bases). The source material was PBMCs or T cells enriched from blood (not recorded which). CDR3 region: CSARGARTDTQYF. In DNA, the CDR3 is TGCAGCGCCCGGGGGGCGCGCACAGATACGCAGTATTTT.